The clone carrying this TCR beta chain has only a few counts. Its antigen is not known. Germline assignment: CDR1 SGDLS and CDR2 YYNGEE. Germline trimming cut 3 bases from V and 2 bases from J; bases unmatched to any gene: 2. The CDR3 has 15 residues. Sequencing was performed with immunoSEQ multiplex PCR; in TCRdb, only in-frame clones are kept and a portion is missing. The sample shows 95,000 to 150,000 clones, less than 90% of them seen only once. This specimen comes from a study of T cell responses to AZD1222 COVID-19 vaccine. Study-level findings and limits: Two AZD1222 administrations were followed by greater Spike-specific TCR breadth and depth. Donors skewed white British and female; clonal diversity was possibly underestimated.

V is TRBV9 and J is TRBJ2-6; 7 bases are shared with TRBD2. This receptor was identified in an adult in good health. The sample in question was peripheral blood, obtained on day 0 of AZD1222 vaccination. CDR3 nucleotides: TGTGCCAGCAGCGGCGGGGGACCTGGGGCCAACGTCCTGACTTTC. Protein sequence: CASSGGGPGANVLTF.